This T cell receptor beta chain came from a study of shared clonotypes between healthy human individuals. The CDR3 runs 17 residues. V shed 5 bases, J shed 0 bases, and the junction held 10 bases outside the gene matches. Per germline, CDR1 MDHEN and CDR2 SYDVKM. Deep-level settings were used for running the assay. The repertoire was sequenced with immunoSEQ multiplex PCR; TCRdb's copy has only in-frame clones and lacks some. This table has approximately 510,000 clones, roughly 78% appearing once. This clone was counted a few times. The sample consisted of PBMCs. This rearrangement joins TRBV28 to TRBJ2-7, with 10 bases lining up with TRBD2. This TCR was recovered from a woman aged 40 to 50 in good health. Some clones in this sample may be carry-over from other donors' samples. CDR3 residues: CASSALTSGPSSYEQYF. CDR3 coding DNA: TGTGCCAGCAGTGCCTTGACTAGCGGGCCTAGCTCCTACGAGCAGTACTTC.